The clone carrying this T cell receptor beta chain was seen only a few times. Its antigen is as yet unknown. The CDR3 contains 15 residues. The sample belongs to a study of post-analysis software for immune sequencing data. Regarding the study as a whole: The five TRBV segments detected at higher frequency in patients than in controls included TRBV5-6, TRBV5-1 and TRBV20-1. The authors found that F measure strongly co-clustered same-batch samples.

Unique molecular identifiers featured in each of the TCR beta cDNA libraries. Each batch of roughly 0.9 to 10 million T cells produced roughly 450,000 cDNA molecules. Each CDR3 protein is one row after TCRdb ran MiXCR on the PCR reads. Of hundreds of thousands of distinct CDR3 sequences in the sample, around 64% were seen once. The rearrangement joins TRBV12-3 or TRBV12-4 to TRBJ2-5, with 8 bases aligning to TRBD2. The J call may be mistaken, given a closer DNA end match to TRBJ2-7. The TCR was taken from a girl aged 2-10 years with multiple sclerosis. The sequenced material came from blood. DNA of the CDR3: TGTGCCAGCAGTTTCTTATTTCGGGAGGGAAGCGAGCAGTACTTC. Its translation is CASSFLFREGSEQYF.